This T cell receptor beta chain was captured by sequencing in a study of glioma-infiltrating T cells. In regard to this clonotype: The antigen remains undetermined.

Germline CDR1 SNHLY, CDR2 FYNNEI. With 6 bases clipped from V and 7 bases from J, the junction kept 12 bases outside the gene matches. The CDR3 runs 16 residues. Findings of the study overall: Very few CDR3 sequences were shared between tissue and blood.

TCR alpha and beta CDR3 regions were amplified from RNA using iRepertoire nested multiplex PCR. Input was 100-400 ng of tissue mRNA or PBMC total RNA. Using its own MiXCR run on the multiplex PCR reads, TCRdb lists one record per CDR3 protein. This sample has 100,000 to 150,000 distinct CDR3 sequences, with around a quarter found just once. The TCR was taken from a human donor with low-grade glioma or glioblastoma, undergoing nonglioma brain surgery, or in good health (not recorded which). The rearrangement uses TRBV2 and TRBJ2-1; 10 bases align to TRBD1. Sequencing used glioma tissue, nonneoplastic brain tissue, or PBMCs (not recorded which). In DNA form, the CDR3 reads TGTGCCAGCAGGAGGGGTCCTGGGACAGGGGAGAATGAGCAGTTCTTC. Protein product: CASRRGPGTGENEQFF.